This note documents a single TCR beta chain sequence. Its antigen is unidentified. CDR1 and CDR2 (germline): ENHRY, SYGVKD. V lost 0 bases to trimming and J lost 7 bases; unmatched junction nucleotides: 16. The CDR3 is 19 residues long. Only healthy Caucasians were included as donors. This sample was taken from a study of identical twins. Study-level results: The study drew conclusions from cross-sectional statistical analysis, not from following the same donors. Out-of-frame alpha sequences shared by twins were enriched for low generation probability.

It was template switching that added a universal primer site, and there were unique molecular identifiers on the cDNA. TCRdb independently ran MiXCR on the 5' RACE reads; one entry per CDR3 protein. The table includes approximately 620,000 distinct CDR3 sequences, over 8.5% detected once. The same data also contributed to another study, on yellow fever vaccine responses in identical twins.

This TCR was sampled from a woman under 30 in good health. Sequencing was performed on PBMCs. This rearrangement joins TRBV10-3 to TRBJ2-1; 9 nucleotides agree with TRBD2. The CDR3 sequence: CAISESVAGVINSANEQFF. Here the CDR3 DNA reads TGTGCCATCAGTGAGTCTGTAGCGGGAGTCATTAATTCGGCAAATGAGCAGTTCTTC.